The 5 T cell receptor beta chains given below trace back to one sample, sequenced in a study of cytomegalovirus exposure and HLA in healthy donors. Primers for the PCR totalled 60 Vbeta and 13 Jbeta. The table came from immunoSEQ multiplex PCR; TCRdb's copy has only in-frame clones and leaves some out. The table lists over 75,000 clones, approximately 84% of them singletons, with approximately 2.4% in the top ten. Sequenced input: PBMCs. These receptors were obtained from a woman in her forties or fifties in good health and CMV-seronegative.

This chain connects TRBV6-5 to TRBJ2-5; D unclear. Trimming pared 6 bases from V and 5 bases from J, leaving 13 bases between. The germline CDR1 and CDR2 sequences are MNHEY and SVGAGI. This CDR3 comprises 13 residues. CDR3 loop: CASSNSRVETQYF. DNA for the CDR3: TGTGCCAGCAGCAATAGCAGAGTGGAGACCCAGTACTTC.

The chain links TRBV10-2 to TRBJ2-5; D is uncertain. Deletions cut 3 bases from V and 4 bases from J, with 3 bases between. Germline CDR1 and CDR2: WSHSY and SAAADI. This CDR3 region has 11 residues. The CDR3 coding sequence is TGCGCCAGCAGTGACCGAGAGACCCAGTACTTC. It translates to CASSDRETQYF.

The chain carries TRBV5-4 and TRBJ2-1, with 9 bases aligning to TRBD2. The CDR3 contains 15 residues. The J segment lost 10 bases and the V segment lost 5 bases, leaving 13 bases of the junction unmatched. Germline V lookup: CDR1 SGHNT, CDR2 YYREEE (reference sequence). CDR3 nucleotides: TGTGCCAGCAGTCTGGTGGCGGGAGGGCCTCGGGAGCAGTTCTTC. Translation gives CASSLVAGGPREQFF.

CDR3 sequence: CASSVRRGNQETQYF. In DNA, the CDR3 is TGTGCCAGCAGCGTACGTCGGGGAAACCAAGAGACCCAGTACTTC. The V and J genes are TRBV5-4 and TRBJ2-5; maybe TRBD2 (5 bases). Germline loops: CDR1 SGHNT, CDR2 YYREEE (reference sequence). The CDR3 runs 15 residues. The V end lost 4 bases, the J end lost 0 bases, and 13 bases lay between the germline ends.

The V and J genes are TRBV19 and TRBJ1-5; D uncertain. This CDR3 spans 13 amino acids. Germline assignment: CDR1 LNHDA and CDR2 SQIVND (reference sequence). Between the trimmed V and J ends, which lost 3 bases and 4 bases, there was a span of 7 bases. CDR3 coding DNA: TGTGCCAGTAGTATCGAGGGAAATCAGCCCCAGCATTTT. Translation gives CASSIEGNQPQHF.